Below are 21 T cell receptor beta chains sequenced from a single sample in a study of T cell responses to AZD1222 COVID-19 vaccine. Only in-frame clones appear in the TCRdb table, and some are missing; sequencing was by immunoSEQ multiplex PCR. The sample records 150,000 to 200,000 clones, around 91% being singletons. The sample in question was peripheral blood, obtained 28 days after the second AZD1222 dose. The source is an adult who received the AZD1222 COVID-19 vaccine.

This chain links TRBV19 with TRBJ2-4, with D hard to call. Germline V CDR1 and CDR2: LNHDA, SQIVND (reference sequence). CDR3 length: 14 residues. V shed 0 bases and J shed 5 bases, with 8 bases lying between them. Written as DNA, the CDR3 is TGTGCCAGTAGTATAGATCTAAGGGAAAACATTCAGTACTTC. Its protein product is CASSIDLRENIQYF.

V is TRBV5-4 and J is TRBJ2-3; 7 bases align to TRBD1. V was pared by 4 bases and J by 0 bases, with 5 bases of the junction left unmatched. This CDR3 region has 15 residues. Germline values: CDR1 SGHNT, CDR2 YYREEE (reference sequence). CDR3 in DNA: TGTGCCAGCAGCCCAGGGGGACCTAGCACAGATACGCAGTATTTT. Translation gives CASSPGGPSTDTQYF.

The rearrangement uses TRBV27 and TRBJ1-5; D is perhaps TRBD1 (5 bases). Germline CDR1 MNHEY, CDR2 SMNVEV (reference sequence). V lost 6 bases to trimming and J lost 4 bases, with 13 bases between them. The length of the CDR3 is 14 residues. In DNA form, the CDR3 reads TGTGCCAGCAGGCTCTGGGGGGAAAATCAGCCCCAGCATTTT. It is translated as CASRLWGENQPQHF.

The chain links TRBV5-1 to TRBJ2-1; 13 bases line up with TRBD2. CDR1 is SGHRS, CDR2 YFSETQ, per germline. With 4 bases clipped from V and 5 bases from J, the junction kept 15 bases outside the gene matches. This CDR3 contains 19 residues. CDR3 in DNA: TGCGCCAGCAGCCACCGAAGGGGACTAGCGGGATCACTGGACAATGAGCAGTTCTTC. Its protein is CASSHRRGLAGSLDNEQFF.

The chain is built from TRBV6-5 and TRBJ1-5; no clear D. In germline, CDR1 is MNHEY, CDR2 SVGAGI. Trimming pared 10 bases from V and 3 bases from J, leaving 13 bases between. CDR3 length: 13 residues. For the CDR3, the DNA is TGTGCCACCACAGCTAACCTCAATCAGCCCCAGCATTTT. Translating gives CATTANLNQPQHF.

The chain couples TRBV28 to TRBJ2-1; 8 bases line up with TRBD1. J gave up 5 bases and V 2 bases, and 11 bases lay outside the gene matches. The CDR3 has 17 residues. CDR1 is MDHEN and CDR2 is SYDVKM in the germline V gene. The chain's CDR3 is CASSLRTGFGVNNEQFF. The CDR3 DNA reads TGTGCCAGCAGTTTAAGGACAGGGTTCGGTGTCAACAATGAGCAGTTCTTC.

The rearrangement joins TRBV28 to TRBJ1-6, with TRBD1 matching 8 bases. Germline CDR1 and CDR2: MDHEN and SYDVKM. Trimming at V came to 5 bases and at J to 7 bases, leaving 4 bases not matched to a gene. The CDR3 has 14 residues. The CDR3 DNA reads TGTGCCAGCAGTATACGACAGGGGAATTCACCCCTCCACTTT. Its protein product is CASSIRQGNSPLHF.

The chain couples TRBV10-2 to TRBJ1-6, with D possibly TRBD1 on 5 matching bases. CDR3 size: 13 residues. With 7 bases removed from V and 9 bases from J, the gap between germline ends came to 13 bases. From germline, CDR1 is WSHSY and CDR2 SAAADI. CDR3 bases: TGCGCCAGCACCCAGGGAGTCGTTTCACCCCTCCACTTT. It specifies CASTQGVVSPLHF.

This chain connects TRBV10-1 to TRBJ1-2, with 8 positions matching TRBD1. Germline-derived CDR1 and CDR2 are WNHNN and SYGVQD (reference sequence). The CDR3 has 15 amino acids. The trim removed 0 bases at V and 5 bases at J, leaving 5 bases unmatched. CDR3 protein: CASSESGTGGYGYTF. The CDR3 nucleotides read TGCGCCAGCAGTGAGTCGGGGACAGGTGGTTATGGCTACACCTTC.

This CDR3 is CAWSVNWQGLPYF. CDR3 coding DNA: TGTGCCTGGAGTGTAAATTGGCAGGGCCTTCCGTATTTT. V gene TRBV30 combines with J gene TRBJ2-3; weak D call: TRBD1 (5 bases). V lost 0 bases to trimming and J lost 14 bases, with 18 bases between them. Germline V gene data show CDR1 as GTSNPN and CDR2 as SVGIG (reference sequence). This CDR3 has 13 amino acids.

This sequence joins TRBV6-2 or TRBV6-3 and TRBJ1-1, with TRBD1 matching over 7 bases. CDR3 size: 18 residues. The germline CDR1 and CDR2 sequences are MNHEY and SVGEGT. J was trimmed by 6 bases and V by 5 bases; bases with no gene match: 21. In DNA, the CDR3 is TGTGCCAGCAGTGGACGACAGGGAAGCGGAGTAAGGGTCTCTGAAGCTTTCTTT. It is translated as CASSGRQGSGVRVSEAFF.

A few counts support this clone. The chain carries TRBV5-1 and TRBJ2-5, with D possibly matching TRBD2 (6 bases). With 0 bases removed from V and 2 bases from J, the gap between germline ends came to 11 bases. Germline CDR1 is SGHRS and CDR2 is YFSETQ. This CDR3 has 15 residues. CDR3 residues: CASSLGLSGQETQYF. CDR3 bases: TGCGCCAGCAGCTTGGGACTAAGCGGGCAAGAGACCCAGTACTTC.

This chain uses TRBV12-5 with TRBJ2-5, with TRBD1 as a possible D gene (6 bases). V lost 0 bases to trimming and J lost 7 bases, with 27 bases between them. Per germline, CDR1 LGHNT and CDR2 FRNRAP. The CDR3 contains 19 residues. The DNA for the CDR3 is TGTGCTAGTGGTTTGGTGGGGCAGGGGTCCCCCTTGCCGGAGACGACCCAGTACTTC. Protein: CASGLVGQGSPLPETTQYF.

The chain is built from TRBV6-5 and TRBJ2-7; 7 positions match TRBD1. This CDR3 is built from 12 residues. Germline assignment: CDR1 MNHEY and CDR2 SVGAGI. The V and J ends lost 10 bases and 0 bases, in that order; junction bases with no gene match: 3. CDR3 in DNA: TGTGCCACGGACAGGAGCTCCTACGAGCAGTACTTC. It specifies CATDRSSYEQYF.

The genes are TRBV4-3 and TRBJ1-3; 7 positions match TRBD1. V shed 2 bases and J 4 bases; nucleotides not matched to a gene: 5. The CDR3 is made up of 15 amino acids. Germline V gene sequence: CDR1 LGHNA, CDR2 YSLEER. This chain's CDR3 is CASSQTGTAGNTIYF. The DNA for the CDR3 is TGCGCCAGCAGCCAAACCGGGACAGCAGGAAACACCATATATTTT.

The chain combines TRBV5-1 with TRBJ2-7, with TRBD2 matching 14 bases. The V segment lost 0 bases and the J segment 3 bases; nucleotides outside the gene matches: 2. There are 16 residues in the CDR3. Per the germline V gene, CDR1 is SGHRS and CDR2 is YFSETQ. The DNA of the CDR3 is TGCGCCAGCAGCTTGGGGACTAGCGGGGGGATCTACGAGCAGTACTTC. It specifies CASSLGTSGGIYEQYF.

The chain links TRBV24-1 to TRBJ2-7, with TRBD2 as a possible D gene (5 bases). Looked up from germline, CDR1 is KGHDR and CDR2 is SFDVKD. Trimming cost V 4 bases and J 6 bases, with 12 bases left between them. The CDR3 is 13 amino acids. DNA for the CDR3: TGTGCCACCAGTGACCCCGCTAGCTCCGAGCAGTACTTC. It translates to CATSDPASSEQYF.

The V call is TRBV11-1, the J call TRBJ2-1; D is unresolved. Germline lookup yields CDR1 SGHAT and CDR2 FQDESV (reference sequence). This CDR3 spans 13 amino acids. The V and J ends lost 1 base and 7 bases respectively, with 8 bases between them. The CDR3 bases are TGTGCCAGCAGCTTAGATGACGGAAATGAGCAGTTCTTC. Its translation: CASSLDDGNEQFF.

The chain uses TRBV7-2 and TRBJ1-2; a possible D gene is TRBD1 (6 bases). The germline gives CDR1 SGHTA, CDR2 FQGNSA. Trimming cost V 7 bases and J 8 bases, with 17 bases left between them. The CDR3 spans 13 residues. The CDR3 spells CASKNRAQGGYTF. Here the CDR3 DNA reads TGTGCCAGCAAGAATCGGGCGCAGGGGGGCTACACCTTC.

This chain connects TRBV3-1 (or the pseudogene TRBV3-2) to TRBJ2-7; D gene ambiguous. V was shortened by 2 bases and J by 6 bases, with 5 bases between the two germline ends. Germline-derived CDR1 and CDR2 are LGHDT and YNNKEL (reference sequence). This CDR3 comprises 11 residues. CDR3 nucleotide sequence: TGTGCCAGCAGCCAACTCGGCGAGCAGTACTTC. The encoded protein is CASSQLGEQYF.

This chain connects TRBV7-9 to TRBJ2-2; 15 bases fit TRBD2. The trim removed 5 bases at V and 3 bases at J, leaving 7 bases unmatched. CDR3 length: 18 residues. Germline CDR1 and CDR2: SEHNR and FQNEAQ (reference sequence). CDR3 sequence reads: CASSRGGTSGGYTGELFF. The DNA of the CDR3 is TGTGCCAGCAGCCGCGGCGGGACTAGCGGGGGGTACACCGGGGAGCTGTTTTTT. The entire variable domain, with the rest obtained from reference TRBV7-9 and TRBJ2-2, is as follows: DTGVSQNPRHKITKRGQNVTFRCDPISEHNRLYWYRQTLGQGPEFLTYFQNEAQLEKSRLLSDRFSAERPKGSFSTLEIQRTEQGDSAMYLCASSRGGTSGGYTGELFFGEGSRLTVL.